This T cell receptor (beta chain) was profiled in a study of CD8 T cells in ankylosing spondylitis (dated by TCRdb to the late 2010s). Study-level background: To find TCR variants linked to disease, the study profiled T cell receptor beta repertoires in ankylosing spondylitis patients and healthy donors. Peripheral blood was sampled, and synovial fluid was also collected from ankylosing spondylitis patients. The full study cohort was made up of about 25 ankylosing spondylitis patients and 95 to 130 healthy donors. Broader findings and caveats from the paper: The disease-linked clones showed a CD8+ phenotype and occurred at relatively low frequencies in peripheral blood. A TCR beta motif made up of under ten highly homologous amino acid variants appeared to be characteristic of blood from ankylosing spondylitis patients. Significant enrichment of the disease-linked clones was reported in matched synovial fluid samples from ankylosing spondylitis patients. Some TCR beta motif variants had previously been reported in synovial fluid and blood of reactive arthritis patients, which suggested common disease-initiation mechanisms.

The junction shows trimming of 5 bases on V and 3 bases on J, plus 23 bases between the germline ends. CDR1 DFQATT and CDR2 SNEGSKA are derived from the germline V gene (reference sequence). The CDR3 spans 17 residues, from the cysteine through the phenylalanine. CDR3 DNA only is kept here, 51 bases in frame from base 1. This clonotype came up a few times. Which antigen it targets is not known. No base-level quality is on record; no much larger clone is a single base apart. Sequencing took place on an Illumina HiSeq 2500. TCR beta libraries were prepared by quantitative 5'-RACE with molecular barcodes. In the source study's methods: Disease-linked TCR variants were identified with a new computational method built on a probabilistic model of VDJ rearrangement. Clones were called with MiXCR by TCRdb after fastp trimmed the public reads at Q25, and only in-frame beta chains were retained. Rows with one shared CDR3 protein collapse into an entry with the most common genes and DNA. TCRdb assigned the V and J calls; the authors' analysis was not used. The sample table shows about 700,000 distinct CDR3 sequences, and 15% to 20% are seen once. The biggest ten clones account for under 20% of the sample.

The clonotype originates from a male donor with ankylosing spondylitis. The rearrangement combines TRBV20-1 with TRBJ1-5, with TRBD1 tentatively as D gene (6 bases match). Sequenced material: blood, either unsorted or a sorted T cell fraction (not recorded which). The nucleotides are TGCAGTGCTGTTACGGGGAGTCTACAGGGAAACAATCAGCCCCAGCATTTT. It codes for CSAVTGSLQGNNQPQHF.